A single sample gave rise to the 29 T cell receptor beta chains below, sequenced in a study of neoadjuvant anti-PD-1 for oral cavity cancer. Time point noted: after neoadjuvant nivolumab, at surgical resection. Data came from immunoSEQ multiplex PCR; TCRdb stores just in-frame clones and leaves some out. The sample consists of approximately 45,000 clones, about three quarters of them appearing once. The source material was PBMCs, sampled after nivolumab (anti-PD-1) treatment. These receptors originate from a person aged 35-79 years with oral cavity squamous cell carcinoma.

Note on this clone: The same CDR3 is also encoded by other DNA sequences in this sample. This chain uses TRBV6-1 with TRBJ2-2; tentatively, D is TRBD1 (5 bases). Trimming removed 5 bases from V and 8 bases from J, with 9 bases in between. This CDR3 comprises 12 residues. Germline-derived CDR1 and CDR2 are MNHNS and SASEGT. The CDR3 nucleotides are TGTGCCAGCAGTCGGACAACAGGGGAGCTGTTTTTT. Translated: CASSRTTGELFF.

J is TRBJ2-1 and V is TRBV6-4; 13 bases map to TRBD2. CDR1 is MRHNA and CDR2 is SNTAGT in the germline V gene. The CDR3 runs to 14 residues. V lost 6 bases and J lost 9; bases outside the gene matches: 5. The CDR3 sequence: CASRRTSGSGEQFF. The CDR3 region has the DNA TGTGCCAGCAGGAGGACTAGCGGGAGTGGTGAGCAGTTCTTC.

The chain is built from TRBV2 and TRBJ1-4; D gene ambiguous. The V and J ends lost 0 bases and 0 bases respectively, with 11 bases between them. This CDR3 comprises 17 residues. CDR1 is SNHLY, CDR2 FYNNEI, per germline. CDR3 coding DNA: TGTGCCAGCAGTGAAGCGCTTCAAGCCGCAACTAATGAAAAACTGTTTTTT. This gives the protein CASSEALQAATNEKLFF.

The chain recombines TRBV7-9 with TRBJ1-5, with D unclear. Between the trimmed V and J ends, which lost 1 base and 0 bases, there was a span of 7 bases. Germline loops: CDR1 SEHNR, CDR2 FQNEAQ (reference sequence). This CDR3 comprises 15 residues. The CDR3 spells CASSLGGSSNQPQHF. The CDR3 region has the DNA TGTGCCAGCAGCTTAGGGGGATCTAGCAATCAGCCCCAGCATTTT.

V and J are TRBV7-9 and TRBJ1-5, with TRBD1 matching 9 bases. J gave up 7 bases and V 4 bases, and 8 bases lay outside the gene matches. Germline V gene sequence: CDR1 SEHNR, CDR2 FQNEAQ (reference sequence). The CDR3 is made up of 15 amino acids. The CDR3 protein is CASSSDRGAGQPQHF. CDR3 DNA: TGTGCCAGCAGCTCAGACAGGGGGGCAGGCCAGCCCCAGCATTTT.

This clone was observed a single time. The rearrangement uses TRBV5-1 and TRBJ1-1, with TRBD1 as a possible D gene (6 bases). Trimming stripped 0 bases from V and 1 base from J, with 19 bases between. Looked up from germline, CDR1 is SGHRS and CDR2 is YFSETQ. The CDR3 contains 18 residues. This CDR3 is CASSLVGTGYLANTEAFF. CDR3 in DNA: TGCGCCAGCAGCTTGGTCGGCACAGGGTATCTGGCGAACACTGAAGCTTTCTTT.

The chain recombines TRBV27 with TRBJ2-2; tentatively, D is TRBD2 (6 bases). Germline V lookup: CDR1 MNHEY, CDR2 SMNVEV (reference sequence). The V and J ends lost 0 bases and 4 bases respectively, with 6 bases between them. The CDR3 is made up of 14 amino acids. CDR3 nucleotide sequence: TGTGCCAGCAGTTTATCGGGGGGCACCGGGGAGCTGTTTTTT. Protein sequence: CASSLSGGTGELFF.

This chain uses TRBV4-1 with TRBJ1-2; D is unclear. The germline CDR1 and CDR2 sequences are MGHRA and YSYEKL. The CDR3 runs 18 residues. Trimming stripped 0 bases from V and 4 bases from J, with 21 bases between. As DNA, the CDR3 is TGCGCCAGCAGCCAAGATGCGATGGAAGGTTCCGGCAGCTATGGCTACACCTTC. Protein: CASSQDAMEGSGSYGYTF.

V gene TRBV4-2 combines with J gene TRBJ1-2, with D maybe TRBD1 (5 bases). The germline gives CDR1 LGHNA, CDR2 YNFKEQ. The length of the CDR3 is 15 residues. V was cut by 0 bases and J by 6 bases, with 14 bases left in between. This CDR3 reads CASSQDGGEGHGYTF. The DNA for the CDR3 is TGTGCCAGCAGCCAAGATGGGGGAGAGGGTCATGGCTACACCTTC.

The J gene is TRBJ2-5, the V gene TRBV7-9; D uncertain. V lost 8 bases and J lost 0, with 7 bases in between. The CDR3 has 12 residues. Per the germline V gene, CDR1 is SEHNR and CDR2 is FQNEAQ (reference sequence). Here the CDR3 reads CASAQYQETQYF. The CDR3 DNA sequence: TGTGCCAGCGCACAGTACCAAGAGACCCAGTACTTC.

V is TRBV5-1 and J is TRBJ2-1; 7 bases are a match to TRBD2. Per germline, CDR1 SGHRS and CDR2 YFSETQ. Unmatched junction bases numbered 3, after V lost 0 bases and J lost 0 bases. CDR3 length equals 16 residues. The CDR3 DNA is TGCGCCAGCAGCTTGGTCTCGGGGGGCTCCTACAATGAGCAGTTCTTC. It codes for CASSLVSGGSYNEQFF.

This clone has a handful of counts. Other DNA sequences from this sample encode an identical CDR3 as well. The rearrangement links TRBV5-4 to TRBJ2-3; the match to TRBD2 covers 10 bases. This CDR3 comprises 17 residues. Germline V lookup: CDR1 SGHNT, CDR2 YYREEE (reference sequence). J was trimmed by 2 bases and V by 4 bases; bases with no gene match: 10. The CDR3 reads CASSPRGAGGITDTQYF. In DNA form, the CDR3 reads TGTGCCAGCAGCCCCCGGGGAGCGGGGGGGATCACAGATACGCAGTATTTT.

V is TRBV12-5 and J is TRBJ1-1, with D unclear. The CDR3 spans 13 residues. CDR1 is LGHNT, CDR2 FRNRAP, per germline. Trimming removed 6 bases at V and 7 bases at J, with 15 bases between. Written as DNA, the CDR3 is TGTGCTAGTGGCAGAGATAACTACCGTGAAGCTTTCTTT. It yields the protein CASGRDNYREAFF.

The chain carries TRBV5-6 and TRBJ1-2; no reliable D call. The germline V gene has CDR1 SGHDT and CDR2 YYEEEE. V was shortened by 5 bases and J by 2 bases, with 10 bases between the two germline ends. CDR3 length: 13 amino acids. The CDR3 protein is CASRPELNYGYTF. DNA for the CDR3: TGTGCCAGCAGACCTGAGCTGAACTATGGCTACACCTTC.

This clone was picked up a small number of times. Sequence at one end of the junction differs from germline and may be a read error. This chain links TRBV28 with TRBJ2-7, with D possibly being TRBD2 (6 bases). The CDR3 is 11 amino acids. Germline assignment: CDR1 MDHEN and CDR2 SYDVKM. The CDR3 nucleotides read TGTGCCAGCAGCGGGGGTCTGCTGATGGAATTC. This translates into CASSGGLLMEF.

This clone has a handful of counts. Written as DNA, the CDR3 is TGTGCCAGTAGTTCCCCTAGGGGAAATAATGAAAAACTGTTTTTT. Protein product: CASSSPRGNNEKLFF. V gene TRBV19 combines with J gene TRBJ1-4, with TRBD1 as a possible D gene (5 bases). The CDR3 spans 15 residues. The V end lost 5 bases, the J end lost 4 bases, and 14 bases lay between the germline ends. The germline CDR1 and CDR2 sequences are LNHDA and SQIVND (reference sequence).

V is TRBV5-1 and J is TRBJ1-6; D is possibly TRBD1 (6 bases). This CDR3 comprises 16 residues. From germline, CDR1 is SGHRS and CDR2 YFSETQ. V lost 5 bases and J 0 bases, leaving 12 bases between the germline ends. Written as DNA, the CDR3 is TGCGCCAGCAGGGACAGTCTAAGCTCCTATAATTCACCCCTCCACTTT. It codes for CASRDSLSSYNSPLHF.

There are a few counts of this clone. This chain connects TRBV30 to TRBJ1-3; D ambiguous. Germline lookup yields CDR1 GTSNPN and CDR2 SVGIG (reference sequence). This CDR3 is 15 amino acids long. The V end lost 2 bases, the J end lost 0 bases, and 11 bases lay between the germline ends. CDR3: CAWSPGLSSGNTIYF. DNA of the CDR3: TGTGCCTGGAGTCCAGGACTGAGCTCTGGAAACACCATATATTTT.

The CDR3 protein is CATSGGRNTEAFF. For the CDR3, the DNA is TGTGCCACCTCTGGGGGAAGGAACACTGAAGCTTTCTTT. V gene TRBV19 combines with J gene TRBJ1-1; possible D gene TRBD1, 5 bases. This CDR3 region has 13 residues. Germline CDR1 reads LNHDA; CDR2 reads SQIVND (reference sequence). With 10 bases removed from V and 1 base from J, the gap between germline ends came to 13 bases.

The CDR3 DNA reads TGTGCCACCAGCAGAGATGCCTTTTATCAGCCCCAGCATTTT. Translating gives CATSRDAFYQPQHF. The V call is TRBV15, the J call TRBJ1-5; D not certain. Germline V gene data show CDR1 as LNHNV and CDR2 as YYDKDF (reference sequence). The CDR3 covers 14 residues. The V gene lost 0 bases and the J gene lost 5 bases, with 8 bases spanning the gap.

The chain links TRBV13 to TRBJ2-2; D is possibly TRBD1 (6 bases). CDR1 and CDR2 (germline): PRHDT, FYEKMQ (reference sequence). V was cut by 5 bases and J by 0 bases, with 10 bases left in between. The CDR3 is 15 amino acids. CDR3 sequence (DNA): TGTGCCAGCAGCCTACGGACAGCGAACACCGGGGAGCTGTTTTTT. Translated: CASSLRTANTGELFF.

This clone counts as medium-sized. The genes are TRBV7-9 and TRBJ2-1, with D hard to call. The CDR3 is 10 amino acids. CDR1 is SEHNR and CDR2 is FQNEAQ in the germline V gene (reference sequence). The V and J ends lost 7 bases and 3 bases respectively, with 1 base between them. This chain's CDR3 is CASNYNEQFF. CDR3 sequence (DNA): TGTGCCAGCAACTACAATGAGCAGTTCTTC.

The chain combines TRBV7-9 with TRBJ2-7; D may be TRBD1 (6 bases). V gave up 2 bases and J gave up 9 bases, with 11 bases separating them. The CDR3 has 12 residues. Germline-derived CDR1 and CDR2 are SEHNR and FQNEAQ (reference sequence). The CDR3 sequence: CASSLRQGPQYF. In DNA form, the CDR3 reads TGTGCCAGCAGCTTACGTCAGGGGCCGCAGTACTTC.

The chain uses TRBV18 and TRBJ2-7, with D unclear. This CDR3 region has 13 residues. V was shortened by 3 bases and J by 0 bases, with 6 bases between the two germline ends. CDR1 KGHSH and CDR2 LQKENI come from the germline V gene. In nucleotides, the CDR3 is TGTGCCAGCTCACCTCAGAGCTCCTACGAGCAGTACTTC. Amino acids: CASSPQSSYEQYF.

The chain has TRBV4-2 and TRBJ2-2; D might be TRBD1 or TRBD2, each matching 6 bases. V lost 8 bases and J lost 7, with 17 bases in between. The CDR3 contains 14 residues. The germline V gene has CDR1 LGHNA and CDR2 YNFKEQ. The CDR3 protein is CASRARGRVGELFF. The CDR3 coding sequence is TGTGCCAGCCGGGCCCGGGGGCGGGTCGGGGAGCTGTTTTTT.

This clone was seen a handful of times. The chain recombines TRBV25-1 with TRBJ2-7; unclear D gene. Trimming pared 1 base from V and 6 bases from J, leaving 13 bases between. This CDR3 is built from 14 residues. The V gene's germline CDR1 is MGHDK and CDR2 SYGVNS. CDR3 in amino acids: CASSESSPGPEQYF. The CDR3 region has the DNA TGTGCCAGCAGTGAATCCTCTCCCGGGCCCGAGCAGTACTTC.

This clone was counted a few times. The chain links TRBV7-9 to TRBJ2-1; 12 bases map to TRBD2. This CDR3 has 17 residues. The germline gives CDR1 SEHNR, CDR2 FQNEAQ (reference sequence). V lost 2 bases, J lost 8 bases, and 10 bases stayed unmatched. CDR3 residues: CASSLRASGRAIDEQFF. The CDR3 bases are TGTGCCAGCAGCTTAAGGGCTAGCGGGAGGGCCATAGATGAGCAGTTCTTC.

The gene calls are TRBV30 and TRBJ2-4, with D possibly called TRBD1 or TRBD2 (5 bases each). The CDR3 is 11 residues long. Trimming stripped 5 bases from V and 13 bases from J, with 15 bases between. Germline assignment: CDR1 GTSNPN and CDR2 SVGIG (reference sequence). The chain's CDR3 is CAWAGTAEQYF. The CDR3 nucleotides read TGTGCCTGGGCTGGGACGGCAGAGCAGTACTTC.

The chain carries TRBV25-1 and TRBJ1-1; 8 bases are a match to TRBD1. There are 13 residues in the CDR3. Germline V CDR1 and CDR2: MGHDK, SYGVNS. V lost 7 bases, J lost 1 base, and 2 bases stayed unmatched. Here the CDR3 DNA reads TGTGCCAGCACAGGACAGGGGAACACTGAAGCTTTCTTT. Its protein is CASTGQGNTEAFF. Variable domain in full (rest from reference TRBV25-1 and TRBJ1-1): EADIYQTPRYLVIGTGKKITLECSQTMGHDKMYWYQQDPGMELHLIHYSYGVNSTEKGDLSSESTVSRIRTEHFPLTLESARPSHTSQYLCASTGQGNTEAFFGQGTRLTVV.